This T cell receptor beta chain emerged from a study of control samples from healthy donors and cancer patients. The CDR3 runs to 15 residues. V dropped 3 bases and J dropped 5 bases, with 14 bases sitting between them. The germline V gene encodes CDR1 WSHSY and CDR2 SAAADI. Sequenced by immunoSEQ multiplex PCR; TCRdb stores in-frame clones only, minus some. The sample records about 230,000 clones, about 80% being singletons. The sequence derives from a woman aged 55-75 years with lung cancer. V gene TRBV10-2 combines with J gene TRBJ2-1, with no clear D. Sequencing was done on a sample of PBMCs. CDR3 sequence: CASSDRGRSHNEQFF. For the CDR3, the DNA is TGCGCCAGCAGTGACCGCGGCCGGAGTCACAATGAGCAGTTCTTC.